This TCR beta chain was documented in a study of CD8 T cells in ankylosing spondylitis (dated by TCRdb to 2017 to 2019). In terms of the full investigation: The study profiled T cell receptor beta repertoires in healthy donors and ankylosing spondylitis patients to find disease-linked TCR variants. The full study cohort was made up of 25 ankylosing spondylitis patients and fewer than 120 healthy donors. Peripheral blood was sampled, and synovial fluid was additionally collected from ankylosing spondylitis patients.

The data were produced on an Illumina HiSeq 2500. Quantitative 5'-RACE with molecular barcodes was the method used to prepare the TCR beta libraries. On the authors' methods: A new computational method, built on a probabilistic model of VDJ rearrangement, was used to identify disease-linked TCR variants. Starting from the raw public reads, TCRdb applied fastp trimming at Q25, assembled clones with MiXCR and retained in-frame beta chains. Every entry covers one CDR3 protein and lists the most common genes and DNA from its rows. The V and J calls and clone size come from TCRdb's table, not from the authors' own analysis. The sample includes approximately 400,000 distinct CDR3 sequences, with about 15% observed a single time. The ten largest clones capture approximately 1% of the sample. This clonotype was seen more than once but under ten times. There is no known antigen for this receptor. No base-level quality is on record; no much larger clone is a single base apart.

What the work shows at the level of the full study, not this receptor alone: According to the report, matched synovial fluid samples from ankylosing spondylitis patients were significantly enriched for the disease-linked clones. In peripheral blood, the disease-linked clones were found at relatively low frequencies and had a CD8+ phenotype. Some TCR beta motif variants had previously been reported in synovial fluid and blood of reactive arthritis patients, which suggested common disease-initiation mechanisms. A TCR beta motif of several highly homologous amino acid variants appeared characteristic of blood from ankylosing spondylitis patients.

As encoded in the germline V gene, CDR1 is MNHNS while CDR2 is SASEGT. V and J are truncated by 6 bases and 4 bases respectively, leaving an intervening sequence of 13 bases. The CDR3 measures 14 amino acids from cysteine to phenylalanine. This entry keeps only the CDR3 DNA: 42 bases, framed from base 1. The TCR sequence derives from a male donor with ankylosing spondylitis. The material sequenced was blood, either unsorted or a sorted T cell fraction (not recorded which). The rearranged segments are TRBV6-1 and TRBJ2-1; the D gene is perhaps TRBD2, on 6 matching bases. The base sequence is TGTGCCAGCAGCAACCGGGAGCGTTACAATGAGCAGTTCTTC. It encodes CASSNRERYNEQFF.